The 15 T cell receptor beta chains given below trace back to one sample, sequenced in a study of cytomegalovirus exposure and HLA in healthy donors. The PCR employed 60 Vbeta primers together with 13 Jbeta primers. The table came from immunoSEQ multiplex PCR; TCRdb's copy has only in-frame clones and leaves some out. Here the sample spans over 55,000 clones, roughly nine tenths being singletons. Sequenced: PBMCs. These receptors were taken from a woman in her thirties in good health and CMV-seropositive.

The V gene is TRBV2, the J gene TRBJ2-1; unclear D gene. Trimming left V 5 bases short and J 8 bases short, with 13 bases between. The germline CDR1 and CDR2 sequences are SNHLY and FYNNEI. This CDR3 spans 13 amino acids. CDR3 loop: CASSLNFIDEQFF. The DNA for the CDR3 is TGTGCCAGCAGTTTAAACTTCATAGATGAGCAGTTCTTC.

The CDR3, as DNA: TGTGCCAGCAAGAACCTAGCGGGAGGCCGCACCGGGGAGCTGTTTTTT. This codes for CASKNLAGGRTGELFF. V and J are TRBV11-2 and TRBJ2-2; TRBD2 matches 11 bases. This CDR3 comprises 16 residues. Per the germline V gene, CDR1 is SGHAT and CDR2 is FQNNGV. Trimming cost V 7 bases and J 4 bases; bases outside gene matches: 8.

In its sample, this clone was seen a few times. The genes are TRBV9 and TRBJ1-1; D gene uncertain. Germline-derived CDR1 and CDR2 are SGDLS and YYNGEE. CDR3 length equals 14 residues. Trimming pared 0 bases from V and 5 bases from J, leaving 11 bases between. CDR3 sequence: CASSVASGGTEAFF. CDR3 DNA sequence: TGTGCCAGCAGCGTAGCCAGCGGTGGGACTGAAGCTTTCTTT.

The J gene is TRBJ2-1, the V gene TRBV5-4; D might be TRBD2 (6 bases). V shed 3 bases and J shed 10 bases, with 23 bases lying between them. The CDR3 has 16 residues. Germline lookup yields CDR1 SGHNT and CDR2 YYREEE (reference sequence). In nucleotides, the CDR3 is TGTGCCAGCAGCTCGGGGGACTCACTAAGAACAGGAGAGCAGTTCTTC. It specifies CASSSGDSLRTGEQFF.

This sequence joins TRBV18 and TRBJ2-1, with TRBD1 as a possible D gene (5 bases). Germline values: CDR1 KGHSH, CDR2 LQKENI. Trimming took 3 bases from V and 6 from J, leaving 9 bases between them. The CDR3 runs to 13 residues. The CDR3, as DNA: TGTGCCAGCTCACCGTCAGGGCTCAATGAGCAGTTCTTC. Translation: CASSPSGLNEQFF.

This chain joins TRBV19 and TRBJ1-1; 7 bases are a match to TRBD1. V gave up 4 bases and J gave up 8 bases; unmatched junction bases: 4. Germline V lookup: CDR1 LNHDA, CDR2 SQIVND (reference sequence). CDR3 length: 12 amino acids. CDR3 sequence reads: CASSNRQGEAFF. The CDR3 region has the DNA TGTGCCAGTAGTAATCGACAGGGAGAAGCTTTCTTT.

The chain uses TRBV7-3 and TRBJ2-2, with 9 positions matching TRBD1. Germline V gene data show CDR1 as SGHTA and CDR2 as FQGTGA. The CDR3 covers 16 residues. V lost 5 bases and J lost 5; bases outside the gene matches: 9. In nucleotides, the CDR3 is TGTGCCAGCAGCGCGTCCGGGACAGGGTATACCGGGGAGCTGTTTTTT. Translation gives CASSASGTGYTGELFF.

This chain connects TRBV25-1 to TRBJ2-3; 8 bases line up with TRBD1. CDR3 size: 17 residues. V trimming: 2 bases; J trimming: 1 base; junction bases outside the gene matches: 8. Germline loops: CDR1 MGHDK, CDR2 SYGVNS. The CDR3 is CASSEPRTGRGTDTQYF. CDR3 coding DNA: TGTGCCAGCAGTGAACCCCGGACAGGGAGAGGCACAGATACGCAGTATTTT. The full variable domain, completed using reference TRBV25-1 and TRBJ2-3, is EADIYQTPRYLVIGTGKKITLECSQTMGHDKMYWYQQDPGMELHLIHYSYGVNSTEKGDLSSESTVSRIRTEHFPLTLESARPSHTSQYLCASSEPRTGRGTDTQYFGPGTRLTVL.

The J gene is TRBJ1-1, the V gene TRBV29-1; D is undetermined. CDR1 is SQVTM and CDR2 is ANQGSEA in the germline V gene. V was shortened by 3 bases and J by 0 bases, with 8 bases between the two germline ends. The CDR3 totals 13 residues. The CDR3 sequence: CSVEGRMNTEAFF. In DNA, the CDR3 is TGCAGCGTTGAGGGCAGGATGAACACTGAAGCTTTCTTT.

This clone was seen just once. J is TRBJ2-6 and V is TRBV5-1, with D unclear. There are 15 residues in the CDR3. V lost 0 bases to trimming and J lost 0 bases, with 4 bases between them. Germline V gives CDR1 SGHRS, CDR2 YFSETQ. The CDR3 here is CASSLVGSGANVLTF. CDR3 coding DNA: TGCGCCAGCAGCTTGGTCGGCTCTGGGGCCAACGTCCTGACTTTC.

The rearrangement joins TRBV27 to TRBJ2-1; 7 bases are shared with TRBD2. This CDR3 is 14 amino acids long. Per germline, CDR1 MNHEY and CDR2 SMNVEV (reference sequence). V was clipped by 8 bases and J by 2 bases; unmatched bases: 6. CDR3 sequence reads: CASHPSGPYNEQFF. Written as DNA, the CDR3 is TGTGCCAGCCACCCTAGCGGCCCCTACAATGAGCAGTTCTTC.

The chain couples TRBV15 to TRBJ2-7; TRBD1 agrees at 8 bases. The CDR3 has 15 residues. V lost 5 bases and J lost 3; bases outside the gene matches: 9. Per germline, CDR1 LNHNV and CDR2 YYDKDF (reference sequence). CDR3 in amino acids: CATSGTGGRRYEQYF. The CDR3 nucleotides are TGTGCCACCAGCGGAACAGGGGGTCGACGCTACGAGCAGTACTTC.

The chain joins TRBV14 to TRBJ2-7; D perhaps matches TRBD2 (5 bases). Germline V gene sequence: CDR1 SGHDN, CDR2 FVKESK. Trimming took 4 bases from V and 1 from J, leaving 11 bases between them. The CDR3 runs 14 residues. CDR3 loop: CASSPRRESYEQYF. CDR3 nucleotide sequence: TGTGCCAGCAGCCCCCGACGGGAATCCTACGAGCAGTACTTC.

The V gene is TRBV19, the J gene TRBJ2-3; 8 bases fit TRBD1. Looked up from germline, CDR1 is LNHDA and CDR2 is SQIVND (reference sequence). The CDR3 loop spans 15 amino acids. Trimming took 5 bases from V and 1 from J; bases not matched to a gene: 5. CDR3 loop: CASSSTTGGTDTQYF. CDR3 DNA sequence: TGTGCCAGTAGTTCCACGACAGGGGGCACAGATACGCAGTATTTT.

This sequence joins TRBV19 and TRBJ1-3, with 7 bases matching TRBD1. There are 16 residues in the CDR3. Unmatched junction bases numbered 7, after V lost 5 bases and J lost 0 bases. CDR1 and CDR2 (germline): LNHDA, SQIVND (reference sequence). Here the CDR3 reads CASSPRQGFSGNTIYF. CDR3 sequence (DNA): TGTGCCAGTAGTCCAAGACAGGGCTTCTCTGGAAACACCATATATTTT.